This T cell receptor (beta chain) was profiled in a study of siplizumab effects on memory and regulatory T cells. A remark on this clone: The antigen is unknown.

Sequenced by immunoSEQ multiplex PCR; TCRdb stores in-frame clones only, minus some. The table records about 13,000 clones, less than 40% of them present only once. The cells of the mixed lymphocyte reaction underwent a roughly 6-day coculture at 37°C. Germline V gives CDR1 MNHEY, CDR2 SVGAGI. Trimming removed 2 bases from V and 5 bases from J, with 13 bases in between. This CDR3 comprises 14 residues. The sequenced material came from CFSE-low (dividing) CD8+ T cells sorted from an allogeneic mixed lymphocyte reaction. This receptor was obtained from a human donor in good health; the cells came from an allogeneic mixed lymphocyte reaction. The chain is built from TRBV6-5 and TRBJ2-7; D uncertain. CDR3 loop: CASSYQGLANEQYF. Here the CDR3 DNA reads TGTGCCAGCAGTTACCAAGGGCTCGCGAACGAGCAGTACTTC.